This T cell receptor (beta chain) is from a study of T cells in Graves' hyperthyroidism and ophthalmopathy. Study in general: The authors collected peripheral blood at initial diagnosis, before any treatment.

The investigators amplified TCR beta CDR3 regions from RNA transcripts. The TCR CDR3 first-round RT-PCR relied on the HTBI primer set. MiXCR, applied by TCRdb to the multiplex PCR reads, yields one record per CDR3 protein. The repertoire consists of 300,000 to 450,000 distinct CDR3 sequences, with approximately 14% occurring once and the leading ten covering around 30%. Disease duration under 2 months; hyperthyroidism patients were aged 18 to 65. Diagnostic decisions used clinical symptoms, serum thyroxine and TRAb, thyroid ultrasound and orbital computed tomography. The PBMCs had their origin in about 9.7 ml of fresh peripheral blood. At least ten counts were recorded for this clonotype. CDR3 length: 15 residues. V was clipped by 3 bases and J by 3 bases; unmatched bases: 5.

Material: blood. The TCR originated in a woman under 30 with Graves' hyperthyroidism that later progressed to Graves' ophthalmopathy. The rearrangement uses TRBV12-3 or TRBV12-4 and TRBJ2-1; TRBD1 agrees at 7 bases. DNA for the CDR3: TGTGCCAGCAGTTTGATAGGGGGCGTCTACAATGAGCAGTTCTTC. Translating it yields CASSLIGGVYNEQFF.